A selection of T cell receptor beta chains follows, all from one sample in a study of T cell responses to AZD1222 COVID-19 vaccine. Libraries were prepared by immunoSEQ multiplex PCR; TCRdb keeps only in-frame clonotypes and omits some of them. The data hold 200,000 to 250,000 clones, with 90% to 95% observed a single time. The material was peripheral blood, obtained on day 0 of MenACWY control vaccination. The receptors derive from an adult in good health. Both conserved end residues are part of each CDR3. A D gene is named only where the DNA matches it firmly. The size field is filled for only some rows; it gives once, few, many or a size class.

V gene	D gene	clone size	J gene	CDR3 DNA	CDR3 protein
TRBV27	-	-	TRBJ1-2	TGTGCCAGCAGTTGGGCCAGGGCCTCTGGCTACACCTTC	CASSWARASGYTF
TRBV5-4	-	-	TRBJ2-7	TGTGCCAGCAGCTTTGGTCCGGGGGTCTACGAGCAGTACTTC	CASSFGPGVYEQYF
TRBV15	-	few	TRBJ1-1	TGTGCCACCAGCAGAGGGAGGAACACTGAAGCTTTCTTT	CATSRGRNTEAFF
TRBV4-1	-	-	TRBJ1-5	TGCGCCAGCAGTCAAGACGGTCACAATCAGCCCCAGCATTTT	CASSQDGHNQPQHF
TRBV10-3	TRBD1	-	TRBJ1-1	TGTGCCATCAGTGGCCCCCGGGACAGGGGCATGAACACTGAAGCTTTCTTT	CAISGPRDRGMNTEAFF
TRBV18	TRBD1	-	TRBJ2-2	TGTGCCAGCTCACCCAGACAGGGCGTGAACACCGGGGAGCTGTTTTTT	CASSPRQGVNTGELFF
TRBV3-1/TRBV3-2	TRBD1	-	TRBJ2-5	TGTGCCAGCAGTTACACAGGGGGCGCCGGGACCCAGTACTTC	CASSYTGGAGTQYF
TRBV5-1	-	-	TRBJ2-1	TGCGCCAGCAGCTTGGTTGTGGGGGCCCGATACAATGAGCAGTTCTTC	CASSLVVGARYNEQFF
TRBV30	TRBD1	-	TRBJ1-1	TGTGCCTGGAGTGCCGGGACAGGGAACACTGAAGCTTTCTTT	CAWSAGTGNTEAFF
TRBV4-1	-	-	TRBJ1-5	TGCGCCAGCAGCGGAGAAGGTGGCAATCAGCCCCAGCATTTT	CASSGEGGNQPQHF
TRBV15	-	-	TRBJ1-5	TGTGCCAACCGGGCCGGGGAAGGGCAGCCCCAGCATTTT	CANRAGEGQPQHF
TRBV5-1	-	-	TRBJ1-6	TGCGCCAGCAGCTTGGAGTTCAGCGTAATTGGAGGACCCCTCCACTTT	CASSLEFSVIGGPLHF
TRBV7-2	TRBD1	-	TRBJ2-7	TGTGCCAGCAGCGAGGGGGCTCTTGGCTACGAGCAGTACTTC	CASSEGALGYEQYF
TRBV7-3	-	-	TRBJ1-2	TGTGCCAGCAGCTTAAAATCCGGACGTACCGTCAACTATGGCTACACCTTC	CASSLKSGRTVNYGYTF
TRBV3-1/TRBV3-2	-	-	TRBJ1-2	TGTGCCAGCAGCCTCGCCGGGGCCATTAACTATGGCTACACCTTC	CASSLAGAINYGYTF
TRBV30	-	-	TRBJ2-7	TGTGCCTGGGACACAACCTACGAGCAGTACTTC	CAWDTTYEQYF
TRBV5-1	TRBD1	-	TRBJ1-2	TGCGCCAGCAGCCGCGCCGGGACAGGGGGAAGGGGCTACACCTTC	CASSRAGTGGRGYTF
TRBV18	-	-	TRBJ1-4	TGTGCCAGCTCAGATTTCGGCAATAATGAAAAACTGTTTTTT	CASSDFGNNEKLFF
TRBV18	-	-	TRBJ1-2	TGTGCCAGCTCACCACAAGACCTGAGGGGCTATGGCTACACCTTC	CASSPQDLRGYGYTF
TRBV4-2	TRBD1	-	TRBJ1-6	TGTGCCAGCAGCCAGTATCCCCGGGACAGTTATAATTCACCCCTCCACTTT	CASSQYPRDSYNSPLHF
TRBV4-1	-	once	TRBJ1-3	TGCGCCAGCAGCCAAGAGACGATAGATAGGGGGACCCAGATATTTGGAAACACCATATATTTT	CASSQETIDRGTQIFGNTIYF
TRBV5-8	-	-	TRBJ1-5	TGTGCCAGCACCTTGATGGTAGGGGGTTCTAGCAATCAGCCCCAGCATTTT	CASTLMVGGSSNQPQHF